These 18 T cell receptor beta chains came from one sample sequenced in a study of neoadjuvant nivolumab and ipilimumab in lung cancer. Assay: immunoSEQ multiplex PCR; the TCRdb copy retains only in-frame clones and omits some. The sample lists 40,000 to 55,000 clones, around 88% occurring once. Source: blood, taken before neoadjuvant nivolumab, alone or with ipilimumab. The origin of the receptors is an adult with non-small cell lung cancer. Some clones in this sample may be carry-over from other donors' samples.

The chain links TRBV7-3 to TRBJ2-3; the D gene is possibly TRBD2 (6 bases). Germline V gene data show CDR1 as SGHTA and CDR2 as FQGTGA. The V end lost 5 bases, the J end lost 5 bases, and 17 bases lay between the germline ends. This CDR3 has 15 amino acids. CDR3 bases: TGTGCCAGCAGCCCCGGCTCTAGCGCAGTAGATACGCAGTATTTT. It codes for CASSPGSSAVDTQYF.

V usage is TRBV7-2 and J usage is TRBJ1-2; D is unclear. The CDR3 extends over 12 amino acids. V shed 0 bases and J shed 7 bases, with 6 bases lying between them. Per the germline V gene, CDR1 is SGHTA and CDR2 is FQGNSA. CDR3 loop: CASSLALPGYTF. For the CDR3, the DNA is TGTGCCAGCAGCTTAGCGTTGCCTGGCTACACCTTC.

The chain recombines TRBV6-6 with TRBJ1-1; D is unclear. Between the trimmed V and J ends, which lost 0 bases and 1 base, there was a span of 6 bases. The CDR3 contains 14 residues. Germline loops: CDR1 MNHNY, CDR2 SVGAGI (reference sequence). The DNA of the CDR3 is TGTGCCAGCAGTTACTCCCGGTCGAACACTGAAGCTTTCTTT. Its translation: CASSYSRSNTEAFF.

Of note for this clone: The junction shows a germline mismatch at one end, possibly a read error. The chain carries TRBV5-4 and TRBJ2-7; 7 bases align to TRBD1. Germline V CDR1 and CDR2: SGHNT, YYREEE (reference sequence). This CDR3 has 14 amino acids. In nucleotides, the CDR3 is TGCGCCAGCAGCTCGCAGGGGGTCTCCTACGAGCAGTACTTC. It encodes CASSSQGVSYEQYF.

The genes are TRBV7-9 and TRBJ2-5; D is undetermined. CDR3 length equals 13 residues. V gave up 7 bases and J gave up 5 bases, with 14 bases separating them. Germline CDR1 and CDR2: SEHNR and FQNEAQ (reference sequence). The CDR3 bases are TGTGCCAGCACCCTTAGGGTAGGGGAGACCCAGTACTTC. As protein: CASTLRVGETQYF.

The chain is built from TRBV5-1 and TRBJ1-1; no firm D call. The V gene lost 0 bases and the J gene lost 2 bases, with 11 bases spanning the gap. CDR3 length: 15 residues. Germline assignment: CDR1 SGHRS and CDR2 YFSETQ. Here the CDR3 reads CASSLDGWLNTEAFF. DNA for the CDR3: TGCGCCAGCAGCTTGGACGGGTGGTTAAACACTGAAGCTTTCTTT. The full variable domain, rest sourced from reference TRBV5-1 and TRBJ1-1, is KAGVTQTPRYLIKTRGQQVTLSCSPISGHRSVSWYQQTPGQGLQFLFEYFSETQRNKGNFPGRFSGRQFSNSRSEMNVSTLELGDSALYLCASSLDGWLNTEAFFGQGTRLTVV.

The chain joins TRBV5-1 to TRBJ2-7, with D maybe TRBD1 (6 bases). Trimming pared 4 bases from V and 7 bases from J, leaving 12 bases between. Germline-derived CDR1 and CDR2 are SGHRS and YFSETQ. The CDR3 has 12 amino acids. The CDR3 region is CASSPGQGEQYF. The DNA for the CDR3 is TGCGCCAGCAGCCCCGGCCAGGGGGAGCAGTACTTC.

The gene calls are TRBV7-2 and TRBJ1-1; 7 nucleotides match TRBD1. CDR1 is SGHTA, CDR2 FQGNSA, per germline. The V gene end was trimmed by 3 bases and the J gene end by 1 base; junction bases not matched to a gene: 5. The CDR3 runs 15 residues. The CDR3 nucleotides are TGTGCCAGCAGCTTCACCGGGACAGCGAACACTGAAGCTTTCTTT. This gives the protein CASSFTGTANTEAFF.

The V call is TRBV5-4, the J call TRBJ2-1; 7 bases match TRBD2. The V gene's germline CDR1 is SGHNT and CDR2 YYREEE (reference sequence). The junction had 4 bases not matched to a gene; V was cut back by 2 bases and J by 2 bases. This CDR3 has 15 amino acids. CDR3 loop: CASSLAGPPYNEQFF. The CDR3 DNA sequence: TGTGCCAGCAGCTTAGCGGGACCCCCCTACAATGAGCAGTTCTTC.

The V and J genes are TRBV10-2 and TRBJ2-5, with D unresolved. Germline V gene lookup returns CDR1 WSHSY and CDR2 SAAADI. This CDR3 contains 13 residues. Trimming shortened V by 4 bases and J by 1 base, and 7 bases separated the two germline ends. CDR3 sequence reads: CASSGSPQETQYF. CDR3 bases: TGCGCCAGCAGTGGTTCCCCCCAAGAGACCCAGTACTTC.

This clone was counted only a few times. The J gene is TRBJ2-1, the V gene TRBV30; 11 nucleotides align to TRBD2. This CDR3 comprises 16 residues. Germline CDR1 is GTSNPN and CDR2 is SVGIG (reference sequence). V lost 4 bases to trimming and J lost 7 bases; unmatched junction nucleotides: 12. CDR3 loop: CAWKNRLAGGTNEQFF. The CDR3, as DNA: TGTGCCTGGAAAAACCGGCTAGCGGGAGGCACGAATGAGCAGTTCTTC.

The chain combines TRBV5-4 with TRBJ2-4; TRBD1 aligns across 9 bases. CDR3 length: 15 residues. Germline V gene data show CDR1 as SGHNT and CDR2 as YYREEE (reference sequence). V was pared by 3 bases and J by 4 bases, with 5 bases of the junction left unmatched. The CDR3 sequence: CASSYSGTGKNIQYF. DNA for the CDR3: TGTGCCAGCAGCTACTCCGGGACAGGGAAAAACATTCAGTACTTC.

The V gene is TRBV2, the J gene TRBJ2-7, with a possible D match to TRBD1 (5 bases). The germline gives CDR1 SNHLY, CDR2 FYNNEI. Deletions cut 5 bases from V and 7 bases from J, with 15 bases between. The CDR3 is 13 amino acids. In nucleotides, the CDR3 is TGTGCCAGCAGTTCCGAACAGGAGTGGGAGCAGTACTTC. Amino acids: CASSSEQEWEQYF.

V usage is TRBV10-1 and J usage is TRBJ1-2; 7 bases fit TRBD1. The CDR3 runs 13 residues. Germline CDR1 and CDR2: WNHNN and SYGVQD (reference sequence). V lost 6 bases and J lost 4; bases outside the gene matches: 5. The CDR3 loop is CASSTGAGYGYTF. The CDR3 coding sequence is TGCGCCAGCAGCACAGGGGCCGGCTATGGCTACACCTTC.

This chain links TRBV18 with TRBJ2-5; either TRBD1 or TRBD2 may fit D (5 bases each). Between the trimmed V and J ends, which lost 3 bases and 5 bases, there was a span of 16 bases. The CDR3 extends over 15 amino acids. The germline V gene has CDR1 KGHSH and CDR2 LQKENI. This CDR3 is CASSPPWVGTETQYF. The CDR3 DNA follows: TGTGCCAGCTCACCGCCATGGGTCGGGACCGAGACCCAGTACTTC.

The rearrangement joins TRBV11-2 to TRBJ1-1, with D uncertain. CDR1 and CDR2 from the germline V gene are SGHAT and FQNNGV. Trimming took off 3 bases at V and 10 bases at J, with 12 bases between the two ends. The CDR3 sequence is 12 residues long. CDR3 sequence reads: CASSFPGWGAFF. The CDR3 region has the DNA TGTGCCAGCAGCTTCCCGGGTTGGGGAGCTTTCTTT.

The CDR3 here is CAIRRGSGANVLTF. The CDR3 DNA reads TGTGCCATCAGGCGGGGCTCTGGGGCCAACGTCCTGACTTTC. This chain connects TRBV10-3 to TRBJ2-6; tentative D call: TRBD2 (6 bases). The V gene's germline CDR1 is ENHRY and CDR2 SYGVKD. With 6 bases removed from V and 0 bases from J, the gap between germline ends came to 6 bases. The length of the CDR3 is 14 residues.

This clone was seen a handful of times. CDR3 amino acids: CASKGQLYEQYF. CDR3 coding DNA: TGTGCCAGCAAGGGACAGCTCTACGAGCAGTACTTC. This chain connects TRBV2 to TRBJ2-7; 7 nucleotides match TRBD1. The CDR3 length is 12 residues. The germline V gene has CDR1 SNHLY and CDR2 FYNNEI. V trimming: 7 bases; J trimming: 3 bases; junction bases outside the gene matches: 3.